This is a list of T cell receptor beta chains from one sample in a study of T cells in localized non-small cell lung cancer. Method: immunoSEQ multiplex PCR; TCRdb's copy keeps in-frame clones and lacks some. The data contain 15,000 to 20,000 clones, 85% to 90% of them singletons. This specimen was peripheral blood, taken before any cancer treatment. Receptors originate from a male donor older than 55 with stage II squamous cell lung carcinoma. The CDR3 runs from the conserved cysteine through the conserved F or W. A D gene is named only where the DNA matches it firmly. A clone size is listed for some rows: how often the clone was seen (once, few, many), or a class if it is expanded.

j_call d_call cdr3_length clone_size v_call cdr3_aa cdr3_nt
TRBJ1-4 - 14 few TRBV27 CASRLRRGNEKLFF TGTGCCAGCAGGCTGCGCAGGGGAAATGAAAAACTGTTTTTT
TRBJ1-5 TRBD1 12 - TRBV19 CASRDRGKTQHF TGTGCCAGCAGAGACAGGGGGAAGACCCAGCATTTT
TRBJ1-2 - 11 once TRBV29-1 CSVHGSYGYTF TGCAGCGTTCACGGATCTTATGGCTACACCTTC
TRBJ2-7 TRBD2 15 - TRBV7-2 CASSKGLAGVYEQYF TGTGCCAGCAGCAAGGGACTAGCGGGAGTCTACGAGCAGTACTTC
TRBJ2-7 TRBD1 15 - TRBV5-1 CASSSQGDRGYEQYF TGCGCCAGCAGCTCCCAAGGGGACAGGGGCTACGAGCAGTACTTC
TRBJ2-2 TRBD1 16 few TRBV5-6 CASSNDRGRFAGELFF TGTGCCAGCAGCAACGACAGGGGGCGATTTGCCGGGGAGCTGTTTTTT
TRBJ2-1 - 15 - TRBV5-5 CASSLLQGIYNEQFF TGTGCCAGCAGCTTGCTCCAGGGAATCTACAATGAGCAGTTCTTC
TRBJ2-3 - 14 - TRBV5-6 CASSLEMYTDTQYF TGTGCCAGCAGCTTGGAGATGTACACAGATACGCAGTATTTT
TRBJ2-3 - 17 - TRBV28 CASRSIRREAFTDTQYF TGTGCCAGCAGATCGATTAGGAGGGAAGCTTTCACAGATACGCAGTATTTT
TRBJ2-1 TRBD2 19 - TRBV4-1 CASSQERREGVYRNNEQFF TGCGCCAGCAGCCAAGAAAGGCGGGAGGGCGTCTACCGGAACAATGAGCAGTTCTTC
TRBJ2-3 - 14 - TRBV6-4 CASSDGGGTDTQYF TGTGCCAGCAGTGACGGGGGAGGCACAGATACGCAGTATTTT
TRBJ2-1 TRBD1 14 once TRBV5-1 CASSLGDSHNEQFF TGCGCCAGCAGCTTGGGGGACAGTCACAATGAGCAGTTCTTC
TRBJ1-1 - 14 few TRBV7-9 CASSPFAGNTEAFF TGTGCCAGCAGCCCCTTCGCGGGGAACACTGAAGCTTTCTTT
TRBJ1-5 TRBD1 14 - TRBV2 CASSERDRYQPQHF TGTGCCAGCAGTGAGCGGGACAGGTATCAGCCCCAGCATTTT
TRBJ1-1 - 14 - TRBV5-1 CASSLEGGDTEAFF TGCGCCAGCAGCTTGGAAGGGGGAGACACTGAAGCTTTCTTT
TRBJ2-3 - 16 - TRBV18 CASSPQGVTSTDTQYF TGTGCCAGCTCACCTCAGGGAGTCACCTCCACAGATACGCAGTATTTT
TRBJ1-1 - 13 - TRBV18 CASSQSEVGGAFF TGTGCCAGCTCACAGTCCGAAGTAGGTGGAGCTTTCTTT
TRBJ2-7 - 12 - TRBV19 CASSTRGYEQYF TGTGCCAGTAGTACCCGGGGCTACGAGCAGTACTTC
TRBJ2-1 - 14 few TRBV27 CASSAWTTYNEQFF TGTGCCAGCAGTGCCTGGACTACGTACAATGAGCAGTTCTTC
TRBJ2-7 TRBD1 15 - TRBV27 CASRPDRVGSYEQYF TGTGCCAGCAGGCCCGACAGGGTCGGCTCCTACGAGCAGTACTTC
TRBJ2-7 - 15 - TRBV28 CASRPTGTYLYEQYF TGTGCCAGCAGACCGACCGGGACTTACCTCTACGAGCAGTACTTC
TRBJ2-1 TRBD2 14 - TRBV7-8 CASSLAPAGGEQFF TGTGCCAGCAGCTTAGCCCCAGCGGGAGGAGAGCAGTTCTTC
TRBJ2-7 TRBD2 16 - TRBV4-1 CASSQMGLAGAGEQYF TGCGCCAGCAGCCAGATGGGACTAGCGGGAGCTGGGGAGCAGTACTTC
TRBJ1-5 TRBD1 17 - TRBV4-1 CASSLSPLARGDQPQHF TGCGCCAGCAGCCTATCTCCTTTAGCCAGGGGGGATCAGCCCCAGCATTTT
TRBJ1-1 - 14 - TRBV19 CASSINTAYTEAFF TGTGCCAGTAGTATCAACACGGCCTACACTGAAGCTTTCTTT
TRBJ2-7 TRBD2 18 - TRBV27 CASSLEGSGRSLSYEQYF TGTGCCAGCAGTTTAGAAGGTAGCGGGAGGTCCCTCTCCTACGAGCAGTACTTC
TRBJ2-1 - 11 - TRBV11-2 CASTLDNEQFF TGTGCCAGCACCCTTGACAATGAGCAGTTCTTC
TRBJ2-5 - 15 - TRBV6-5 CASSYSAGAQETQYF TGTGCCAGCAGTTACTCGGCAGGGGCGCAAGAGACCCAGTACTTC
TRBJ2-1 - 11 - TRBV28 CASSLGNEQFF TGTGCCAGCAGTTTAGGCAATGAGCAGTTCTTC
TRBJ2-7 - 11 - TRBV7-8 CASSLVYEQYF TGTGCCAGCAGCTTGGTATACGAGCAGTACTTC
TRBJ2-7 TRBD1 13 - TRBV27 CASSGQRFSEQYF TGTGCCAGTTCGGGACAGCGGTTCTCCGAGCAGTACTTC
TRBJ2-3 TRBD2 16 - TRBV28 CASSLPGRAITDTQYF TGTGCCAGCAGTTTACCCGGGAGGGCCATTACAGATACGCAGTATTTT
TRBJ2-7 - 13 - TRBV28 CASSLDGPYEQYF TGTGCCAGCAGTTTAGACGGACCCTACGAGCAGTACTTC
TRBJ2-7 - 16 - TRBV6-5 CASSYGRQGPLYEQYF TGTGCCAGCAGTTACGGGAGACAAGGCCCACTCTACGAGCAGTACTTC
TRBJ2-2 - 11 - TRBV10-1 CASRGTGELFF TGCGCCAGCAGAGGTACCGGGGAGCTGTTTTTT
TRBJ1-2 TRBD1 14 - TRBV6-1 CASSNTGGDYGYTF TGTGCCAGCAGTAACACAGGGGGCGACTATGGCTACACCTTC